The entry below gives a single T cell receptor beta chain sequence along with its context. The sample is drawn from a study of blood T cell repertoires in COVID-19. Overall study context: Samples taken during acute and convalescent COVID-19 were collected in the United States, Italy and Spain.

Method: immunoSEQ multiplex PCR; TCRdb's copy keeps in-frame clones and lacks some. The table has fewer than 400,000 clones, over 70% seen once. The CDR3 spans 13 residues. Germline CDR1 and CDR2: SGHTA and FQGTGA. V lost 8 bases and J 3 bases, leaving 10 bases between the germline ends. The sample comprised PBMCs or T cells enriched from blood (not recorded which). The receptor was derived from a man aged 30 to 39 who had recovered from COVID-19. The V gene is TRBV7-3, the J gene TRBJ2-2, with TRBD1 as a possible D gene (5 bases). Here the CDR3 DNA reads TGTGCCAGCCAGGGCCCCTACACCGGGGAGCTGTTTTTT. Translating it yields CASQGPYTGELFF. Using reference TRBV7-3 and TRBJ2-2 for the parts outside the CDR3, the full variable domain is GAGVSQTPSNKVTEKGKYVELRCDPISGHTALYWYRQSLGQGPEFLIYFQGTGAADDSGLPNDRFFAVRPEGSVSTLKIQRTERGDSAVYLCASQGPYTGELFFGEGSRLTVL.